The rows below give T cell receptor beta chains drawn from one sample of a study of T cell clonotyping in hematopoietic cell transplantation. Clones were sequenced by immunoSEQ multiplex PCR, and TCRdb holds only the in-frame ones, with some missing. Found here are 29,000 or so clones, more than 60% of them singletons; the top ten hold around 6.5%. This specimen consisted of peripheral blood mononuclear cells, obtained before stem cell transplant. The source is a woman aged 25 to 45 with chronic myeloid leukemia. Some clones in this sample may be carry-over from other donors' samples. The CDR3 runs from the conserved cysteine through the conserved F or W. The order of the fields is V gene, D gene, clone size, J gene, CDR3 protein, CDR3 DNA. The D gene is left open where the match is weak. Clone size appears in some rows only: once, few, many, or a class for an expanded clone.

>TRBV6-5|.|.|TRBJ1-4
CASSYGQGYEKLFF
TGTGCCAGCAGTTATGGGCAGGGGTATGAAAAACTGTTTTTT
>TRBV18|TRBD1|few|TRBJ1-5
CASSPRQGINQPQHF
TGTGCCAGCTCACCCCGACAGGGAATCAATCAGCCCCAGCATTTT
>TRBV5-1|TRBD1|.|TRBJ1-2
CASSFDGQGGNYGYTF
TGCGCCAGCAGCTTTGACGGACAGGGAGGAAACTATGGCTACACCTTC
>TRBV4-3|.|once|TRBJ2-5
CASSQAGSETQYF
TGCGCCAGCAGCCAAGCGGGGTCGGAGACCCAGTACTTC
>TRBV11-3|.|.|TRBJ2-1
CASSLGWGPVDNEQFF
TGTGCCAGCAGCTTAGGTTGGGGGCCGGTCGACAATGAGCAGTTCTTC
>TRBV4-3|.|.|TRBJ2-7
CASSRGTTGSYEQYF
TGCGCCAGCAGCCGAGGGACCACCGGATCCTACGAGCAGTACTTC
>TRBV7-2|TRBD1|few|TRBJ1-5
CASSKDRAQPQHF
TGTGCCAGCAGCAAGGACAGGGCTCAGCCCCAGCATTTT
>TRBV2|TRBD1|.|TRBJ1-5
CASNTGQGAQPQHF
TGTGCCAGCAATACCGGACAGGGGGCTCAGCCCCAGCATTTT
>TRBV11-2|.|.|TRBJ2-5
CASSLIGGQETQYF
TGTGCCAGCAGCTTGATCGGTGGCCAAGAGACCCAGTACTTC
>TRBV19|.|once|TRBJ1-1
CASNQQGRATEAFF
TGTGCCAGTAATCAACAGGGTCGGGCCACTGAAGCTTTCTTT
>TRBV30|.|.|TRBJ1-2
CAWEDVGGYTF
TGTGCCTGGGAGGACGTCGGGGGCTACACCTTC
>TRBV29-1|.|.|TRBJ1-1
CSVGGLNTEAFF
TGCAGCGTGGGGGGCCTGAACACTGAAGCTTTCTTT
>TRBV2|.|.|TRBJ1-6
CATTLTDNSPLHF
TGTGCCACCACATTAACTGATAATTCACCCCTCCACTTT
>TRBV27|.|.|TRBJ1-5
CASSSTGFRSNQPQHF
TGTGCCAGCAGTTCTACCGGGTTTCGCAGCAATCAGCCCCAGCATTTT
>TRBV30|.|.|TRBJ1-1
CAWYLNTEAFF
TGTGCCTGGTACTTGAACACTGAAGCTTTCTTT
>TRBV15|.|.|TRBJ1-5
CATSRVGPNQPQHF
TGTGCCACCAGCAGAGTAGGGCCAAATCAGCCCCAGCATTTT
>TRBV30|TRBD1|.|TRBJ1-3
CAWTPGQTPLSGNTIYF
TGTGCCTGGACACCGGGACAGACCCCTCTCTCTGGAAACACCATATATTTT
>TRBV1|.|.|TRBJ2-3
CTSSQERGTDTQYF
TGCACCAGCAGCCAGGAGCGGGGCACAGATACGCAGTATTTT
>TRBV5-1|.|.|TRBJ1-3
CASSFQGGGNTIYF
TGCGCCAGCAGCTTTCAGGGAGGTGGAAACACCATATATTTT
>TRBV7-2|TRBD2|.|TRBJ2-5
CASSLLWGGKETQYF
TGTGCCAGCAGCTTACTGTGGGGGGGGAAAGAGACCCAGTACTTC
>TRBV4-2|TRBD1|.|TRBJ1-2
CASSQDRQGARGYTF
TGTGCCAGCAGCCAAGATCGACAGGGGGCGCGGGGCTACACCTTC
>TRBV7-2|.|.|TRBJ1-2
CASSRIAVTSYGYTF
TGTGCCAGCAGCCGAATCGCAGTCACCAGCTATGGCTACACCTTC
>TRBV11-3|TRBD1|once|TRBJ1-2
CASSLGRGQAGIYGYTF
TGTGCCAGCAGCTTGGGGAGGGGACAGGCGGGGATCTATGGCTACACCTTC
>TRBV23-1|.|.|TRBJ1-5
CASSQSSYSNQPQHF
TGCGCCAGCAGTCAAAGCAGTTATAGCAATCAGCCCCAGCATTTT
>TRBV29-1|.|.|TRBJ2-4
CSVWENIQYF
TGCAGCGTTTGGGAAAACATTCAGTACTTC
>TRBV18|.|.|TRBJ1-4
CASSATGEKLFF
TGTGCCAGCTCAGCCACTGGAGAAAAACTGTTTTTT
>TRBV18|.|.|TRBJ1-2
CASSQDGYGYTF
TGTGCCAGCTCACAGGACGGCTATGGCTACACCTTC
>TRBV29-1|.|once|TRBJ1-2
CSVEKEGGYTF
TGCAGCGTGGAGAAGGAGGGGGGCTACACCTTC
>TRBV30|.|.|TRBJ1-4
CAWSAPPGRLFF
TGTGCCTGGAGTGCTCCACCGGGACGGTTGTTTTTT
>TRBV5-6|.|.|TRBJ2-3
CASSFVGPDTQYF
TGTGCCAGCAGCTTTGTAGGGCCAGATACGCAGTATTTT
>TRBV10-3|TRBD1|.|TRBJ1-2
CAISGTGNLGYTF
TGTGCCATCAGTGGGACAGGCAATTTGGGCTACACCTTC
>TRBV10-2|.|.|TRBJ1-1
CASSGGGGYTEAFF
TGCGCCAGCAGTGGAGGAGGTGGGTACACTGAAGCTTTCTTT
>TRBV5-6|.|.|TRBJ1-6
CASSPGGSYNSPLHF
TGTGCCAGCAGCCCCGGGGGCTCCTATAATTCACCCCTCCACTTT
>TRBV2|.|.|TRBJ1-3
CASSSQVGAGNTIYF
TGTGCCAGCAGTTCACAGGTCGGGGCTGGAAACACCATATATTTT
>TRBV20-1|.|.|TRBJ1-2
CSARGGGYTF
TGCAGTGCTAGAGGGGGAGGCTACACCTTC
>TRBV7-8|TRBD1|.|TRBJ1-6
CASSSPTGFGNSPLHF
TGTGCCAGCAGCTCCCCGACAGGGTTTGGTAATTCACCCCTCCACTTT
>TRBV13|.|few|TRBJ1-5
CASSLRGQPQHF
TGTGCCAGCAGCTTACGTGGTCAGCCCCAGCATTTT
>TRBV30|.|.|TRBJ2-7
CAWSVKGNEQYF
TGTGCCTGGAGTGTAAAGGGGAACGAGCAGTACTTC
>TRBV30|.|.|TRBJ1-2
CAWSVDGYGYTF
TGTGCCTGGAGTGTAGACGGGTATGGCTACACCTTC
>TRBV19|.|few|TRBJ2-7
CASSAQGFNEQYF
TGTGCCAGTAGTGCACAGGGATTCAACGAGCAGTACTTC
>TRBV6-5|.|once|TRBJ1-6
CASSYLGGSLNSPLHF
TGTGCCAGCAGTTACTTGGGGGGTTCCTTGAATTCACCCCTCCACTTT
>TRBV30|.|.|TRBJ1-5
CAWGGTYSNQPQHF
TGTGCCTGGGGGGGGACGTATAGCAATCAGCCCCAGCATTTT
>TRBV2|TRBD1|.|TRBJ1-5
CASSRTGLGQPQHF
TGTGCCAGCAGTAGGACAGGGCTGGGTCAGCCCCAGCATTTT
>TRBV5-3|.|.|TRBJ1-1
CARGRAGQVDTEAFF
TGTGCCAGGGGCCGGGCAGGGCAAGTTGACACTGAAGCTTTCTTT
>TRBV25-1|.|.|TRBJ1-2
CASSEGRYGYTF
TGTGCCAGCAGTGAGGGGCGCTATGGCTACACCTTC
>TRBV6-5|.|.|TRBJ1-2
CASSLKPDYGYTF
TGTGCCAGCAGTTTAAAACCGGACTATGGCTACACCTTC
>TRBV6-1|TRBD1|.|TRBJ2-7
CASSGTGGRDEQYF
TGTGCCAGCAGCGGGACAGGGGGCCGGGACGAGCAGTACTTC
>TRBV30|.|.|TRBJ1-1
CAWSVRDEAFF
TGTGCCTGGAGTGTAAGGGATGAAGCTTTCTTT
>TRBV5-1|.|few|TRBJ1-5
CASSFEGSDNQPQHF
TGCGCCAGCAGCTTTGAAGGGTCAGACAATCAGCCCCAGCATTTT
>TRBV30|.|few|TRBJ1-6
CAWEKNNSPLHF
TGTGCCTGGGAAAAGAATAATTCACCCCTCCACTTT